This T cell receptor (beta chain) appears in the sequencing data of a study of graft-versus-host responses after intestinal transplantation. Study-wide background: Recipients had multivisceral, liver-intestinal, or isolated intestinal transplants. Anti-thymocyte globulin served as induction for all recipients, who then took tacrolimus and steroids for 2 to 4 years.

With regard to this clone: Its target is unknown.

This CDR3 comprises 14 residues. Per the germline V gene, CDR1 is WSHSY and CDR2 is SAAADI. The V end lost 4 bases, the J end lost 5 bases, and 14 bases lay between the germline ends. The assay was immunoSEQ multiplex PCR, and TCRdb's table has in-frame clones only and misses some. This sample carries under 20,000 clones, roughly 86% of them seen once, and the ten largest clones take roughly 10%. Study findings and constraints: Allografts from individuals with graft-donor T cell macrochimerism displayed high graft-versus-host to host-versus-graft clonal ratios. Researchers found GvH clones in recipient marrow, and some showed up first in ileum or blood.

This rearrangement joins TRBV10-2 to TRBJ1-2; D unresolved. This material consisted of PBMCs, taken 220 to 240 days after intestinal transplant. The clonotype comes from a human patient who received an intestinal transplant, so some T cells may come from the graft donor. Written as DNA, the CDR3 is TGCGCCAGCAGTGTGAGGGAAGGAAGATATGGCTACACCTTC. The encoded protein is CASSVREGRYGYTF.